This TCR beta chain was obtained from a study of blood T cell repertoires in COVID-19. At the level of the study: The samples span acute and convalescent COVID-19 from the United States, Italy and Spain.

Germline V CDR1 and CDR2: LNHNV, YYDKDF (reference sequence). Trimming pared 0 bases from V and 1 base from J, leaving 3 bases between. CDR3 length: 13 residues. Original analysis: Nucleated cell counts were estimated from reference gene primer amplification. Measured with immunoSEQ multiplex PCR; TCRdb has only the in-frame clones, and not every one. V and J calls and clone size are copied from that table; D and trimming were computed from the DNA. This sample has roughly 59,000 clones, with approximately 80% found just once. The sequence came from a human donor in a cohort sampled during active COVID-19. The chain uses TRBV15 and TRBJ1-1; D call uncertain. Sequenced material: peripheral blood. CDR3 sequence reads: CATSRDGNTEAFF. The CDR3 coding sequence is TGTGCCACCAGCAGAGACGGGAACACTGAAGCTTTCTTT.